The clone carrying this T cell receptor (beta chain) was recorded at least ten times. Antigen unknown. These data are taken from a study of T cells in Graves' hyperthyroidism and ophthalmopathy. Study observations and caveats: The model foresaw ophthalmopathy a median 6.5 months prior to onset.

TCR beta CDR3 regions were amplified from RNA. When the TCR CDR3 underwent first-round RT-PCR, the HTBI primer set was used. Each CDR3 protein gets one entry after TCRdb re-called the multiplex PCR reads with MiXCR. Found here are roughly 420,000 distinct CDR3 sequences, 12% to 15% of them singletons; the top ten hold approximately 5.8%. Looked up from germline, CDR1 is MDHEN and CDR2 is SYDVKM. This CDR3 comprises 16 residues. V gave up 3 bases and J gave up 0 bases; unmatched junction bases: 5. Subjects aged 18 to 65 presented with newly diagnosed hyperthyroidism of less than 2 months' duration. J is TRBJ2-7 and V is TRBV28; 10 bases agree with TRBD2. The sequenced material came from blood. The receptor was isolated from a woman between 18 and 29 years old with Graves' hyperthyroidism. This chain's CDR3 is CASSLQLAGFSYEQYF. As DNA, the CDR3 is TGTGCCAGCAGTTTGCAACTAGCGGGGTTCTCCTACGAGCAGTACTTC.